This TCR beta chain is drawn from a study of blood T cell repertoires in COVID-19. Study information: From T cells, B-cell-depleted T cells, or PBMCs came the material, which was cDNA or gDNA.

Trimming took 2 bases from V and 6 from J, leaving 13 bases between them. This CDR3 is built from 14 residues. Germline V gene data show CDR1 as SGHTA and CDR2 as FQGNSA. Produced via immunoSEQ multiplex PCR; TCRdb's table is partial and in-frame only. This sample carries about 300,000 clones, around 87% of them seen once, and the ten largest clones take approximately 1.6%. Input material: peripheral blood. This TCR came from a woman between 40 and 50 years old who had recovered from COVID-19. V and J are TRBV7-2 and TRBJ1-2; D not certain. DNA for the CDR3: TGTGCCAGCAGCTTAAATAGTTCTCCCCATGGCTACACCTTC. Translating gives CASSLNSSPHGYTF.